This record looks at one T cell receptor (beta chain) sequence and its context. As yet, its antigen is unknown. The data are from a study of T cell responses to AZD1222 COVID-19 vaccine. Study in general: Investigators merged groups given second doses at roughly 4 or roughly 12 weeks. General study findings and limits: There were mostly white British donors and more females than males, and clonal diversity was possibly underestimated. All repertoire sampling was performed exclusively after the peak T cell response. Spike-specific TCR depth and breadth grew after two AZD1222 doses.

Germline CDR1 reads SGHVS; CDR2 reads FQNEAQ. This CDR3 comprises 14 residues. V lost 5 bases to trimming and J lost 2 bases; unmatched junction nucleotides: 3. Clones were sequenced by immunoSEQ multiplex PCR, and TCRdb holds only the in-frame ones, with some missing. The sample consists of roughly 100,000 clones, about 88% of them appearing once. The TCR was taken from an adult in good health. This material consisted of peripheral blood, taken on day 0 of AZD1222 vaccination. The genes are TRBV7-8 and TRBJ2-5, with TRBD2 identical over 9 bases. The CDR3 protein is CASSRRGGQETQYF. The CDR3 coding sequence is TGTGCCAGCAGCCGGCGGGGGGGGCAAGAGACCCAGTACTTC.